One sample yielded the 24 T cell receptor beta chains listed below, sequenced in a study of blood T cells in healthy people across ages. Together with a sample-barcoded 5' primer, a J-beta primer mix was included in a second PCR lasting roughly 6 to 12 cycles. Each CDR3 protein is one row after TCRdb ran MiXCR on the 5' RACE reads. The table lists about a million distinct CDR3 sequences, roughly 47% of them singletons. Sample: blood. All receptors come from a woman aged 55-70 years in good health.

This chain connects TRBV5-5 to TRBJ2-5, with TRBD1 matching 8 bases. The J call may not be correct, given that the DNA end is closer to TRBJ2-7. This CDR3 is built from 16 residues. The germline V gene encodes CDR1 SGHKS and CDR2 YYEKEE (reference sequence). CDR3 sequence: CASSTHWPGQDGEQYF. CDR3 sequence (DNA): TGTGCCAGCAGCACTCACTGGCCGGGACAGGATGGCGAGCAGTACTTC.

The chain couples TRBV27 to TRBJ1-1; 9 positions match TRBD1. The V gene's germline CDR1 is MNHEY and CDR2 SMNVEV (reference sequence). The CDR3 consists of 15 residues. Trimming removed 5 bases from V and 2 bases from J; junction bases left unmatched: 6. The CDR3 DNA reads as TGTGCCAGCAGTACGTACAGGGGGCAAAACACTGAAGCTTTCTTT. Encoded protein: CASSTYRGQNTEAFF.

The chain couples TRBV5-6 to TRBJ2-7; the D is unclear. Trimming stripped 4 bases from V and 4 bases from J, with 18 bases between. The CDR3 consists of 15 residues. CDR1 SGHDT and CDR2 YYEEEE come from the germline V gene. CDR3 residues: CASSTAGSAFYEQYF. CDR3 coding DNA: TGTGCCAGCAGCACAGCCGGGTCCGCCTTTTACGAGCAGTACTTC.

About this clonotype: This may stem from a read error, because a much larger clone lies one nucleotide away. The chain combines TRBV6-2 or TRBV6-3 with TRBJ2-7; 7 bases map to TRBD1. The closer fit of TRBJ2-5 to the DNA end suggests the J call may be wrong. The CDR3 extends over 13 amino acids. Germline loops: CDR1 MNHEY, CDR2 SVGEGT. This CDR3 reads CACRGTAQETQYF. Here the CDR3 DNA reads TGTGCCTGCAGGGGGACAGCCCAAGAGACCCAGTACTTC.

The chain employs TRBV7-9 and TRBJ2-1, with 9 bases lining up with TRBD2. Near its end, the DNA agrees better with TRBJ2-7, so the J call may be wrong. Looked up from germline, CDR1 is SEHNR and CDR2 is FQNEAQ (reference sequence). The CDR3 length is 17 residues. The CDR3 coding sequence is TGTGCCAGCAGCCTGGGTCCGGCGGGAGGGATTTACAATGAGCAGTACTTC. Protein sequence: CASSLGPAGGIYNEQYF.

This chain uses TRBV6-2 or TRBV6-3 with TRBJ2-1, with D perhaps TRBD2 (6 bases). Per the germline V gene, CDR1 is MNHEY and CDR2 is SVGEGT. This CDR3 has 14 amino acids. V was trimmed by 11 bases and J by 6 bases, leaving 20 bases between them. CDR3 nucleotides: TGTGCCGGCAATCCGAGACGACTAGTCAATGAGCAGTTCTTC. Amino acids: CAGNPRRLVNEQFF.

V usage is TRBV9 and J usage is TRBJ2-5; possibly TRBD1 for D (5 bases). Germline CDR1 SGDLS, CDR2 YYNGEE. Trimming removed 2 bases from V and 6 bases from J, with 14 bases in between. The CDR3 extends over 14 amino acids. The CDR3 coding sequence is TGTGCCAGCAGCGTTCCAGGGCACGGGCAGACCCAGTACTTC. Amino acid sequence: CASSVPGHGQTQYF.

The chain is built from TRBV20-1 and TRBJ2-1; 12 bases align to TRBD2. The CDR3 has 16 residues. The V gene's germline CDR1 is DFQATT and CDR2 SNEGSKA (reference sequence). Losses at the gene ends were 3 bases for V and 7 bases for J; bases not matched to a gene: 10. The CDR3 protein is CSARARASGRVNEQFF. The CDR3, as DNA: TGCAGTGCTAGGGCAAGGGCTAGCGGGAGGGTGAATGAGCAGTTCTTC.

The chain combines TRBV29-1 with TRBJ2-1; 7 bases fit TRBD2. In germline, CDR1 is SQVTM, CDR2 ANQGSEA. Trimming cost V 6 bases and J 6 bases; bases outside gene matches: 2. CDR3 size: 11 residues. For the CDR3, the DNA is TGCAGCGTGAGGGAGGGCAATGAGCAGTTCTTC. It specifies CSVREGNEQFF.

CDR3 protein: CASSFRRYGYGYTF. CDR3 in DNA: TGTGCCAGCAGTTTCCGGCGATACGGCTATGGCTACACCTTC. The chain uses TRBV28 and TRBJ1-2, with D hard to call. With 3 bases removed from V and 4 bases from J, the gap between germline ends came to 12 bases. Germline CDR1 is MDHEN and CDR2 is SYDVKM. The CDR3 is made up of 14 amino acids.

This sequence joins TRBV5-1 and TRBJ2-3, with TRBD1 identical over 7 bases. The CDR3 has 14 residues. CDR1 and CDR2 from the germline V gene are SGHRS and YFSETQ. Trimming cost V 4 bases and J 4 bases; bases outside gene matches: 6. As DNA, the CDR3 is TGCGCCAGCAGCCCCGGGACAGAGTCAGATACGCAGTATTTT. It yields the protein CASSPGTESDTQYF.

This clonotype was counted a single time. The gene calls are TRBV7-9 and TRBJ2-1; 7 bases map to TRBD1. J gave up 7 bases and V 6 bases, and 9 bases lay outside the gene matches. Germline V lookup: CDR1 SEHNR, CDR2 FQNEAQ (reference sequence). The length of the CDR3 is 14 residues. The CDR3 bases are TGTGCCAGCAGTAACTTAAACAGGGGTAATGAGCAGTTCTTC. It codes for CASSNLNRGNEQFF.

This clonotype was picked up one time. The J gene is TRBJ2-1, the V gene TRBV4-1, with D unclear. TRBJ2-7 explains the end of the DNA better; the J call may be wrong. CDR1 is MGHRA, CDR2 YSYEKL, per germline. The CDR3 loop spans 13 amino acids. Here the CDR3 reads CASSQALYNEQYF. CDR3 nucleotides: TGCGCCAGCAGCCAAGCGTTGTACAATGAGCAGTACTTC.

As for this clonotype: Just one base apart from a much larger clone, this may be a read error. J is TRBJ2-5 and V is TRBV3-1; perhaps TRBD2 as D (6 bases). The end of the DNA fits TRBJ2-7 better, so the J call may be wrong. Germline V gives CDR1 LGHDT, CDR2 YNNKEL (reference sequence). The CDR3 runs 15 residues. The CDR3 bases are TGTGCCAGCAGCCAAGATCTAGCGAGAGCATACGAGCAGTACTTC. This sequence encodes CASSQDLARAYEQYF.

This clonotype was observed a handful of times. The chain recombines TRBV30 with TRBJ2-7; D is uncertain. The CDR3 covers 14 residues. CDR1 and CDR2 from the germline V gene are GTSNPN and SVGIG (reference sequence). V dropped 0 bases and J dropped 0 bases, with 9 bases sitting between them. The CDR3 region has the DNA TGTGCCTGGAGTGTAAGTCGGGCCTCCTACGAGCAGTACTTC. Translating gives CAWSVSRASYEQYF.

This clonotype was picked up many times. The CDR3 reads CSVAGLGEKLFF. Written as DNA, the CDR3 is TGCAGCGTAGCAGGGTTGGGAGAAAAACTGTTTTTT. This chain uses TRBV29-1 with TRBJ1-4, with D possibly matching TRBD1 (5 bases). V was pared by 6 bases and J by 8 bases, with 13 bases between. The CDR3 runs to 12 residues. The V gene's germline CDR1 is SQVTM and CDR2 ANQGSEA.

V usage is TRBV27 and J usage is TRBJ1-2; no reliable D call. Germline V gene sequence: CDR1 MNHEY, CDR2 SMNVEV (reference sequence). This CDR3 comprises 18 residues. V was trimmed by 0 bases and J by 1 base, leaving 18 bases between them. As DNA, the CDR3 is TGTGCCAGCAGTTTATCGGTCCAAGGACCACAGCTTAACTATGGCTACACCTTC. Translation: CASSLSVQGPQLNYGYTF.

This sequence joins TRBV29-1 and TRBJ2-1, with D perhaps matching TRBD2 (6 bases). V was clipped by 4 bases and J by 3 bases, with 10 bases between them. The length of the CDR3 is 13 residues. Germline lookup yields CDR1 SQVTM and CDR2 ANQGSEA. In DNA, the CDR3 is TGCAGCGTTGTTTCGCGGGGCTACAATGAGCAGTTCTTC. This sequence encodes CSVVSRGYNEQFF.

The chain is built from TRBV2 and TRBJ2-3; the D gene is possibly TRBD2 (5 bases). The CDR3 is made up of 13 amino acids. Germline lookup yields CDR1 SNHLY and CDR2 FYNNEI. Trimming took off 7 bases at V and 1 base at J, with 9 bases between the two ends. For the CDR3, the DNA is TGTGCCAGCAATACTAGGGGCACAGATACGCAGTATTTT. This codes for CASNTRGTDTQYF. The full variable domain, in which reference TRBV2 and TRBJ2-3 provide the parts outside the CDR3, is EPEVTQTPSHQVTQMGQEVILRCVPISNHLYFYWYRQILGQKVEFLVSFYNNEISEKSEIFDDQFSVERPDGSNFTLKIRSTKLEDSAMYFCASNTRGTDTQYFGPGTRLTVL.

The chain is built from TRBV14 and TRBJ2-7; D not resolved. Trimming left V 3 bases short and J 7 bases short, with 13 bases between. Germline CDR1 is SGHDN and CDR2 is FVKESK. The CDR3 is 13 residues long. Here the CDR3 reads CASSHYAPNEQYF. In DNA form, the CDR3 reads TGTGCCAGCAGCCATTATGCGCCGAATGAGCAGTACTTC.

This chain joins TRBV27 and TRBJ2-1, with D perhaps matching TRBD2 (5 bases). Trimming took off 2 bases at V and 2 bases at J, with 10 bases between the two ends. The CDR3 is made up of 15 amino acids. Per the germline V gene, CDR1 is MNHEY and CDR2 is SMNVEV (reference sequence). The CDR3 loop reads CASSLKGVPYNEQFF. The CDR3 DNA reads TGTGCCAGCAGTTTAAAGGGAGTTCCCTACAATGAGCAGTTCTTC.

This clonotype was observed a few times. The rearrangement links TRBV28 to TRBJ2-1; TRBD1 matches 8 bases. The CDR3 runs to 17 residues. J lost 8 bases, V lost 3 bases, and 15 bases had no gene match. CDR1 MDHEN and CDR2 SYDVKM come from the germline V gene. CDR3 nucleotides: TGTGCCAGCAGTTTGGAGGGGCAGGGGGCGATCAGCCATGAGCAGTTCTTC. Amino acids: CASSLEGQGAISHEQFF.

This clonotype was counted at least ten times. The chain recombines TRBV24-1 with TRBJ2-5; the D is unclear. There are 15 residues in the CDR3. CDR1 is KGHDR and CDR2 is SFDVKD in the germline V gene. V was clipped by 4 bases and J by 1 base, with 12 bases between them. The CDR3 is CATSDTRTVQETQYF. The CDR3 DNA reads TGTGCCACCAGTGACACTCGAACTGTCCAAGAGACCCAGTACTTC.

The rearrangement uses TRBV20-1 and TRBJ2-3; TRBD2 agrees at 8 bases. The CDR3 runs 14 residues. Trimming took 3 bases from V and 0 from J; bases not matched to a gene: 2. In germline, CDR1 is DFQATT, CDR2 SNEGSKA (reference sequence). The CDR3 loop reads CSASLAGSTDTQYF. CDR3 DNA: TGCAGTGCTAGCCTAGCGGGTAGCACAGATACGCAGTATTTT.